The 31 T cell receptor beta chains presented below share a single source sample, sequenced in a study of beta chain features in type 1 diabetes. Regarding the study as a whole: Shorter TCRB CDR3s, moderately but significantly so, marked every one of the four CD4+ subsets in Type 1 diabetes patients.

These TCRs' antigens remain unknown. As every portion of the isolated RNA was reverse transcribed, the sequencing read expressed TCRB transcripts. TCRdb keeps only in-frame clones here, not all; method: immunoSEQ multiplex PCR. The table records about 700,000 clones, 10% to 15% of them present only once. Sequenced sample: naive CD4+ T cells from blood. These receptors came from a young man with type 1 diabetes.

J is TRBJ1-3 and V is TRBV30, with D tentatively TRBD1 (6 bases). The V end lost 0 bases, the J end lost 4 bases, and 10 bases lay between the germline ends. The CDR3 is made up of 14 amino acids. The germline CDR1 and CDR2 sequences are GTSNPN and SVGIG (reference sequence). The CDR3 sequence: CAWSVGGYGNTIYF. The CDR3 DNA reads as TGTGCCTGGAGTGTAGGGGGTTACGGAAACACCATATATTTT.

A few counts support this clone. The chain combines TRBV4-1 with TRBJ2-3; weak D call: TRBD2 (5 bases). With 1 base removed from V and 1 base from J, the gap between germline ends came to 6 bases. This CDR3 comprises 14 residues. Germline V gene data show CDR1 as MGHRA and CDR2 as YSYEKL. The CDR3 coding sequence is TGCGCCAGCAGCCAAGGGACTGGCACAGATACGCAGTATTTT. Its translation: CASSQGTGTDTQYF.

The chain joins TRBV27 to TRBJ1-5; 8 bases line up with TRBD1. The V segment lost 5 bases and the J segment 2 bases; nucleotides outside the gene matches: 5. Germline CDR1 reads MNHEY; CDR2 reads SMNVEV (reference sequence). The CDR3 is 15 residues long. The CDR3 DNA sequence: TGTGCCAGCAGTCCCAGGGGGCCTGGCAATCAGCCCCAGCATTTT. It encodes CASSPRGPGNQPQHF.

The chain employs TRBV15 and TRBJ1-1; D is uncertain. Trimming removed 5 bases from V and 1 base from J, with 8 bases in between. The CDR3 length is 13 residues. CDR1 is LNHNV, CDR2 YYDKDF, per germline (reference sequence). The CDR3 DNA is TGTGCCACCAGCGTGTCCGCGAACACTGAAGCTTTCTTT. This codes for CATSVSANTEAFF. Complete variable domain (other parts from reference TRBV15 and TRBJ1-1): DAMVIQNPRYQVTQFGKPVTLSCSQTLNHNVMYWYQQKSSQAPKLLFHYYDKDFNNEADTPDNFQSRRPNTSFCFLDIRSPGLGDTAMYLCATSVSANTEAFFGQGTRLTVV.

This clone was counted between two and nine times. The chain recombines TRBV9 with TRBJ2-2, with D unclear. This CDR3 spans 14 amino acids. The germline CDR1 and CDR2 sequences are SGDLS and YYNGEE. V was pared by 4 bases and J by 2 bases, with 9 bases between. The CDR3 reads CASSHPPNTGELFF. The CDR3 DNA sequence: TGTGCCAGCAGCCACCCTCCCAACACCGGGGAGCTGTTTTTT.

There are a few counts of this clone. The chain recombines TRBV6-4 with TRBJ1-2; perhaps TRBD1 as D (5 bases). Germline CDR1 reads MRHNA; CDR2 reads SNTAGT. The CDR3 loop spans 14 amino acids. V was cut by 3 bases and J by 3 bases, with 11 bases left in between. The CDR3 protein is CASSEGENHYGYTF. The CDR3 DNA sequence: TGTGCCAGCAGTGAAGGGGAGAACCACTATGGCTACACCTTC.

The chain joins TRBV7-9 to TRBJ1-5; D is ambiguous. The germline V gene encodes CDR1 SEHNR and CDR2 FQNEAQ (reference sequence). This CDR3 is built from 14 residues. The ends were cut back, 1 base at V and 4 bases at J, with 8 bases in the middle. This chain's CDR3 is CASSLVTENQPQHF. The CDR3 coding sequence is TGTGCCAGCAGCTTAGTGACCGAGAATCAGCCCCAGCATTTT.

This clone was observed a handful of times. The V call is TRBV14, the J call TRBJ2-1, with D possibly being TRBD1 (5 bases). V dropped 1 base and J dropped 0 bases, with 13 bases sitting between them. Germline values: CDR1 SGHDN, CDR2 FVKESK. The CDR3 consists of 17 residues. The CDR3: CASSQGRGRSSYNEQFF. The DNA for the CDR3 is TGTGCCAGCAGCCAAGGTAGGGGAAGGAGCTCCTACAATGAGCAGTTCTTC.

This clone was seen more than once but under ten times. This sequence joins TRBV5-4 and TRBJ2-3; TRBD1 aligns across 8 bases. Germline V gene sequence: CDR1 SGHNT, CDR2 YYREEE (reference sequence). This CDR3 contains 14 residues. The V gene end was trimmed by 0 bases and the J gene end by 4 bases; junction bases not matched to a gene: 1. CDR3 sequence reads: CASSLEQGADTQYF. CDR3 DNA sequence: TGTGCCAGCAGCTTGGAACAGGGGGCAGATACGCAGTATTTT.

This clone was seen a few times. In DNA, the CDR3 is TGCGCCAGCAGCCGAGGGACGGAAGAGACCCAGTACTTC. Amino acid sequence: CASSRGTEETQYF. This rearrangement joins TRBV5-1 to TRBJ2-5; D tentatively fits TRBD1 or TRBD2 (5 bases each). V lost 4 bases and J 3 bases, leaving 10 bases between the germline ends. The CDR3 consists of 13 residues. CDR1 is SGHRS, CDR2 YFSETQ, per germline. The full variable domain, in which reference TRBV5-1 and TRBJ2-5 provide the parts outside the CDR3, is KAGVTQTPRYLIKTRGQQVTLSCSPISGHRSVSWYQQTPGQGLQFLFEYFSETQRNKGNFPGRFSGRQFSNSRSEMNVSTLELGDSALYLCASSRGTEETQYFGPGTRLLVL.

There are a few counts of this clone. V is TRBV29-1 and J is TRBJ1-1; D unclear. V shed 6 bases and J shed 4 bases, with 15 bases lying between them. The V gene's germline CDR1 is SQVTM and CDR2 ANQGSEA. CDR3 length: 13 amino acids. The CDR3 region is CSVEGTPGTEAFF. The CDR3 DNA follows: TGCAGCGTGGAGGGCACCCCTGGCACTGAAGCTTTCTTT.

The V and J genes are TRBV25-1 and TRBJ1-4; no clear D gene. V gave up 2 bases and J gave up 0 bases, with 7 bases separating them. The V gene's germline CDR1 is MGHDK and CDR2 SYGVNS. The CDR3 contains 15 residues. In DNA, the CDR3 is TGTGCCAGCAGTGAAGATTATGCAACTAATGAAAAACTGTTTTTT. Translated: CASSEDYATNEKLFF.

A few counts support this clone. The chain recombines TRBV7-9 with TRBJ2-4; either TRBD1 or TRBD2 may supply D (6 bases each). The germline gives CDR1 SEHNR, CDR2 FQNEAQ (reference sequence). CDR3 length: 14 residues. Trimming removed 4 bases from V and 9 bases from J, with 16 bases in between. The CDR3 bases are TGTGCCAGCAGCTCCGATGGGGGGCGAAGCATTCAGTACTTC. It translates to CASSSDGGRSIQYF. Complete variable domain (other parts from reference TRBV7-9 and TRBJ2-4): DTGVSQNPRHKITKRGQNVTFRCDPISEHNRLYWYRQTLGQGPEFLTYFQNEAQLEKSRLLSDRFSAERPKGSFSTLEIQRTEQGDSAMYLCASSSDGGRSIQYFGAGTRLSVL.

There are a few counts of this clone. The chain joins TRBV5-1 to TRBJ2-1; no reliable D call. Germline loops: CDR1 SGHRS, CDR2 YFSETQ. The CDR3 is 13 amino acids. Trimming removed 4 bases from V and 9 bases from J, with 14 bases in between. The CDR3 DNA reads TGCGCCAGCAGCCCACTCAACCTTGGTGAGCAGTTCTTC. This encodes CASSPLNLGEQFF.

This clone was observed a handful of times. The genes are TRBV7-9 and TRBJ1-1; D is unresolved. The germline CDR1 and CDR2 sequences are SEHNR and FQNEAQ (reference sequence). V was trimmed by 1 base and J by 7 bases, leaving 10 bases between them. CDR3 length: 13 residues. CDR3 nucleotide sequence: TGTGCCAGCAGCTTAGAAGTCGTCCTTGAAGCTTTCTTT. The encoded protein is CASSLEVVLEAFF.

V and J are TRBV6-5 and TRBJ2-7; 7 nucleotides agree with TRBD2. Per germline, CDR1 MNHEY and CDR2 SVGAGI. CDR3 length: 12 amino acids. Germline trimming cut 8 bases from V and 4 bases from J; bases unmatched to any gene: 5. The CDR3 DNA is TGTGCCAGCGGGGAGGGAAGATACGAGCAGTACTTC. This codes for CASGEGRYEQYF.

The rearrangement links TRBV5-1 to TRBJ2-7; 9 bases map to TRBD1. The CDR3 is 13 amino acids. Germline loops: CDR1 SGHRS, CDR2 YFSETQ. Germline trimming cut 2 bases from V and 10 bases from J; bases unmatched to any gene: 7. The chain's CDR3 is CASSFDTGGVQYF. The CDR3 DNA reads TGCGCCAGCAGCTTTGATACAGGGGGCGTCCAGTACTTC.

The genes are TRBV2 and TRBJ2-1; TRBD1 is a possible D gene (6 bases). V was shortened by 7 bases and J by 10 bases, with 14 bases between the two germline ends. The germline V gene encodes CDR1 SNHLY and CDR2 FYNNEI. The CDR3 has 12 amino acids. CDR3: CASTSTGGEQFF. In nucleotides, the CDR3 is TGTGCCAGCACCTCGACAGGCGGGGAGCAGTTCTTC.

This clone came up a few times. The same CDR3 is also encoded by other DNA sequences in this sample. J is TRBJ2-1 and V is TRBV5-1; 11 bases fit TRBD1. This CDR3 is built from 15 residues. V was pared by 4 bases and J by 2 bases, with 2 bases of the junction left unmatched. Germline CDR1 reads SGHRS; CDR2 reads YFSETQ. The CDR3 nucleotides are TGCGCCAGCAGCCTGGGACAGGGGGCCTACAATGAGCAGTTCTTC. It is translated as CASSLGQGAYNEQFF.

The chain is built from TRBV4-1 and TRBJ1-1; D is unclear. CDR1 and CDR2 (germline): MGHRA, YSYEKL. V gave up 1 base and J gave up 1 base, with 4 bases separating them. The CDR3 loop spans 13 amino acids. The CDR3 DNA sequence: TGCGCCAGCAGCCAAGCTGGGAACACTGAAGCTTTCTTT. The encoded protein is CASSQAGNTEAFF.

The chain couples TRBV5-6 to TRBJ2-3; a possible D gene is TRBD1 (6 bases). Germline V gene sequence: CDR1 SGHDT, CDR2 YYEEEE. V lost 1 base and J lost 1, with 13 bases in between. The CDR3 is made up of 16 amino acids. For the CDR3, the DNA is TGTGCCAGCAGCTTGCAGGGGTGGTTGGGCACAGATACGCAGTATTTT. Translating it yields CASSLQGWLGTDTQYF.

Note on this clone: An end of the junction does not agree with germline; a read error may underlie this. This rearrangement joins TRBV7-7 to TRBJ2-1, with D possibly matching TRBD2 (5 bases). Germline values: CDR1 SSHAT, CDR2 FNYEAQ (reference sequence). This CDR3 comprises 15 residues. CDR3 protein: CASSLSTSSYNEQFF. For the CDR3, the DNA is TGTGCTAGCAGCTTAAGCACTAGCTCCTACAATGAGCAGTTCTTC.

This clone was counted only a few times. The rearrangement uses TRBV7-9 and TRBJ2-7; D remains ambiguous. V was cut by 1 base and J by 3 bases, with 4 bases left in between. Per the germline V gene, CDR1 is SEHNR and CDR2 is FQNEAQ (reference sequence). CDR3 length: 12 residues. The CDR3 region has the DNA TGTGCCAGCAGCTTAGAGATCTACGAGCAGTACTTC. Translating it yields CASSLEIYEQYF.

The genes are TRBV13 and TRBJ2-2; a possible D gene is TRBD2 (5 bases). CDR1 is PRHDT and CDR2 is FYEKMQ in the germline V gene (reference sequence). Trimming cost V 5 bases and J 0 bases, with 13 bases left between them. The CDR3 runs to 16 residues. The CDR3 protein is CASSRSRATNTGELFF. DNA of the CDR3: TGTGCCAGCAGCCGCTCGAGGGCCACGAACACCGGGGAGCTGTTTTTT.

This clone was found a few times. The chain recombines TRBV4-1 with TRBJ2-1; D is unresolved. CDR3 length: 16 residues. Germline V gives CDR1 MGHRA, CDR2 YSYEKL. V lost 0 bases and J 0 bases, leaving 9 bases between the germline ends. The CDR3 spells CASSQDLDGSYNEQFF. CDR3 nucleotides: TGCGCCAGCAGCCAAGATCTGGACGGCTCCTACAATGAGCAGTTCTTC.

This clone came up a few times. The gene calls are TRBV7-9 and TRBJ2-6; tentative D call: TRBD2 (6 bases). In germline, CDR1 is SEHNR, CDR2 FQNEAQ (reference sequence). Trimming pared 5 bases from V and 2 bases from J, leaving 13 bases between. The CDR3 has 16 residues. CDR3 in DNA: TGTGCCAGCAGCCGGCCCCCGGGGGCTGGGGCCAACGTCCTGACTTTC. Translation: CASSRPPGAGANVLTF.

The genes are TRBV7-9 and TRBJ2-7, with 9 nucleotides matching TRBD1. V shed 6 bases and J 3 bases; nucleotides not matched to a gene: 12. Germline V gene lookup returns CDR1 SEHNR and CDR2 FQNEAQ (reference sequence). This CDR3 is built from 16 residues. The CDR3 loop is CASSFTSGQGVYEQYF. Here the CDR3 DNA reads TGTGCCAGCAGTTTCACTTCGGGACAGGGTGTCTACGAGCAGTACTTC.

This clone was detected a few times. This chain joins TRBV6-5 and TRBJ2-7; D could derive from TRBD1 or TRBD2 (5 bases each). The germline V and J ends were trimmed by 6 bases and 7 bases, with 22 bases remaining between them. This CDR3 has 15 residues. Germline V gene data show CDR1 as MNHEY and CDR2 as SVGAGI. CDR3 protein: CASRLGPGRQREQYF. CDR3 DNA sequence: TGTGCCAGCAGACTGGGGCCGGGACGCCAAAGGGAGCAGTACTTC.

This clone was found a few times. The rearrangement links TRBV6-5 to TRBJ1-1, with a weak D call TRBD1 (5 bases). The germline gives CDR1 MNHEY, CDR2 SVGAGI. The CDR3 has 14 residues. The V end lost 6 bases, the J end lost 5 bases, and 16 bases lay between the germline ends. The CDR3 protein is CASSPQGRFTEAFF. The CDR3 region has the DNA TGTGCCAGCAGCCCCCAGGGAAGGTTTACTGAAGCTTTCTTT.

This sequence joins TRBV19 and TRBJ2-7; possibly TRBD1 or TRBD2 for D (5 bases each). This CDR3 comprises 15 residues. Germline CDR1 reads LNHDA; CDR2 reads SQIVND (reference sequence). Trimming left V 3 bases short and J 7 bases short, with 19 bases between. The DNA of the CDR3 is TGTGCCAGTAGTATTACTTTGGTGGCAGGGACGGAGCAGTACTTC. Amino acid sequence: CASSITLVAGTEQYF.

The V call is TRBV5-1, the J call TRBJ1-1; perhaps TRBD1 as D (5 bases). This CDR3 has 16 residues. Germline CDR1 is SGHRS and CDR2 is YFSETQ. Trimming stripped 6 bases from V and 6 bases from J, with 24 bases between. The CDR3 nucleotides are TGCGCCAGCACCTCGGGGTCTGGAGGGGCGCGTGCTGAAGCTTTCTTT. Protein product: CASTSGSGGARAEAFF. Variable domain in full (rest from reference TRBV5-1 and TRBJ1-1): KAGVTQTPRYLIKTRGQQVTLSCSPISGHRSVSWYQQTPGQGLQFLFEYFSETQRNKGNFPGRFSGRQFSNSRSEMNVSTLELGDSALYLCASTSGSGGARAEAFFGQGTRLTVV.